These 27 T cell receptor beta chains originate from one sample sequenced in a study of CD8 T cells in Susac syndrome (dated by TCRdb to between 2019 and 2020). The receptor library was made with the immunoSEQ multiplex PCR assay. RNA was extracted using the RNeasy kit, and about 0.5 to 1 ug of the RNA was reverse transcribed with random hexamers. The public reads were run again by TCRdb, first through fastp at Q25 and then through MiXCR, and only productive beta chains were kept. Identical CDR3 protein sequences are pooled into one entry, listed with their most common genes and DNA. The table for this sample lists 250,000 to 300,000 distinct CDR3 sequences; about 85% of them were counted only once. 0.11% of the sample belongs to the ten largest clones. Sequenced: CD8+ T cells from PBMCs. These receptors originate from a human donor with multiple sclerosis.

V and J are TRBV28 and TRBJ2-5; D remains ambiguous. The V gene's germline CDR1 is MDHEN and CDR2 SYDVKM. The CDR3 consists of 13 residues. V gave up 4 bases and J gave up 4 bases, with 10 bases separating them. This chain's CDR3 is CASSSGRLETQYF. DNA for the CDR3: TGTGCCAGCAGTTCCGGACGGTTAGAGACCCAGTACTTC.

V gene TRBV5-1 combines with J gene TRBJ2-7, with 12 bases matching TRBD2. Germline V CDR1 and CDR2: SGHRS, YFSETQ. There are 15 residues in the CDR3. V gave up 3 bases and J gave up 2 bases; unmatched junction bases: 3. The CDR3 here is CASSSLAGGAYEQYF. CDR3 in DNA: TGCGCCAGCAGCTCTCTAGCGGGAGGGGCCTACGAGCAGTACTTC.

The J gene is TRBJ1-1, the V gene TRBV5-1, with D possibly TRBD1 on 6 matching bases. V gave up 2 bases and J gave up 5 bases, with 13 bases separating them. The germline V gene has CDR1 SGHRS and CDR2 YFSETQ. The CDR3 consists of 14 residues. The CDR3 DNA follows: TGCGCCAGCAGCTTCTCCAGGGGAGTAACTGAAGCTTTCTTT. This encodes CASSFSRGVTEAFF.

The chain recombines TRBV28 with TRBJ2-7; D perhaps matches TRBD2 (6 bases). The CDR3 spans 14 residues. V was shortened by 2 bases and J by 3 bases, with 11 bases between the two germline ends. From germline, CDR1 is MDHEN and CDR2 SYDVKM. The CDR3 region has the DNA TGTGCCAGCAGTTTAAAAGCGGGCTTCTACGAGCAGTACTTC. This gives the protein CASSLKAGFYEQYF. Filled out from reference TRBV28 and TRBJ2-7, the complete variable domain reads DVKVTQSSRYLVKRTGEKVFLECVQDMDHENMFWYRQDPGLGLRLIYFSYDVKMKEKGDIPEGYSVSREKKERFSLILESASTNQTSMYLCASSLKAGFYEQYFGPGTRLTVT.

The chain has TRBV6-1 and TRBJ1-4, with D possibly being TRBD1 (5 bases). CDR1 and CDR2 from the germline V gene are MNHNS and SASEGT. Trimming stripped 6 bases from V and 2 bases from J, with 13 bases between. This CDR3 has 15 residues. CDR3 in amino acids: CASSGAVSTNEKLFF. Written as DNA, the CDR3 is TGTGCCAGCAGCGGGGCTGTCTCGACTAATGAAAAACTGTTTTTT.

V gene TRBV27 combines with J gene TRBJ2-7, with 7 bases matching TRBD1. The CDR3 extends over 14 amino acids. CDR1 is MNHEY, CDR2 SMNVEV, per germline (reference sequence). With V trimmed by 6 bases and J by 2 bases, 7 bases remained unmatched. The CDR3 coding sequence is TGTGCCAGCAGACCGACCGGGACAGCCTACGAGCAGTACTTC. Translation: CASRPTGTAYEQYF.

The rearrangement links TRBV4-1 to TRBJ2-5; D is perhaps TRBD2 (7 bases). Germline CDR1 is MGHRA and CDR2 is YSYEKL. CDR3 length equals 12 residues. V was pared by 6 bases and J by 7 bases, with 12 bases between. The CDR3 here is CASRGGDMTQYF. The CDR3 bases are TGCGCCAGCAGAGGGGGGGACATGACCCAGTACTTC.

A note on this clonotype: No conserved phenylalanine or tryptophan ends this CDR3, so it is likely a read error. The rearrangement uses TRBV27 and TRBJ2-3; 7 bases are shared with TRBD1. The J segment lost 0 bases and the V segment lost 5 bases, leaving 11 bases of the junction unmatched. Looked up from germline, CDR1 is MNHEY and CDR2 is SMNVEV (reference sequence). This CDR3 spans 17 amino acids. CDR3 sequence reads: CASSPHGQATSTDTQYL. CDR3 in DNA: TGTGCCAGCAGTCCCCACGGACAGGCCACTAGCACAGATACGCAGTATCTT.

The V call is TRBV9, the J call TRBJ2-7, with a tentative D call TRBD2 (6 bases). Germline V gives CDR1 SGDLS, CDR2 YYNGEE. CDR3 length: 16 residues. The V and J ends lost 3 bases and 2 bases respectively, with 18 bases between them. The CDR3 DNA reads TGTGCCAGCAGCGCCGGCGACAGCGGGTTGGCCTACGAGCAGTACTTC. This sequence encodes CASSAGDSGLAYEQYF.

This clonotype was seen a single time. The CDR3 here is CASSPSRDTGELFF. DNA for the CDR3: TGTGCCAGCAGTCCCTCGAGGGACACCGGGGAGCTGTTTTTT. The chain combines TRBV25-1 with TRBJ2-2; perhaps TRBD2 as D (5 bases). V was shortened by 5 bases and J by 3 bases, with 10 bases between the two germline ends. CDR3 size: 14 residues. CDR1 is MGHDK and CDR2 is SYGVNS in the germline V gene.

The chain combines TRBV7-8 with TRBJ1-1; TRBD1 might be the D (5 bases). Germline assignment: CDR1 SGHVS and CDR2 FQNEAQ. This CDR3 has 17 residues. V shed 5 bases and J shed 3 bases, with 22 bases lying between them. The CDR3 DNA sequence: TGTGCCAGCAGCCCACTCTACCGACACCCGGGGGACACTGAAGCTTTCTTT. Translation: CASSPLYRHPGDTEAFF. Using reference TRBV7-8 and TRBJ1-1 for the parts outside the CDR3, the full variable domain is GAGVSQSPRYKVAKRGQDVALRCDPISGHVSLFWYQQALGQGPEFLTYFQNEAQLDKSGLPSDRFFAERPEGSVSTLKIQRTQQEDSAVYLCASSPLYRHPGDTEAFFGQGTRLTVV.

The rearrangement links TRBV19 to TRBJ2-3; 9 nucleotides line up with TRBD1. The CDR3 extends over 15 amino acids. Trimming took 2 bases from V and 5 from J; bases not matched to a gene: 5. Germline V gene data show CDR1 as LNHDA and CDR2 as SQIVND (reference sequence). In nucleotides, the CDR3 is TGTGCCAGTAGTATATCCCCGACAGGGGGAGATACGCAGTATTTT. This encodes CASSISPTGGDTQYF.

This chain links TRBV6-5 with TRBJ2-7; D is unresolved. The V gene lost 5 bases and the J gene lost 0 bases, with 14 bases spanning the gap. Germline assignment: CDR1 MNHEY and CDR2 SVGAGI. The CDR3 is 15 residues long. In DNA, the CDR3 is TGTGCCAGCAGTCACCTCGGCGGCATCTCCTACGAGCAGTACTTC. This encodes CASSHLGGISYEQYF.

J is TRBJ2-7 and V is TRBV28; D is perhaps TRBD2 (6 bases). The V gene's germline CDR1 is MDHEN and CDR2 SYDVKM. The V and J ends lost 6 bases and 3 bases respectively, with 18 bases between them. This CDR3 comprises 15 residues. CDR3 in DNA: TGTGCCAGCAGCGGTACCGGGACTCTTGACTACGAGCAGTACTTC. This encodes CASSGTGTLDYEQYF.

In nucleotides, the CDR3 is TGTGCCATCAGTGAGTCGACCCGCAACGATGAGCAGTTCTTC. Amino acids: CAISESTRNDEQFF. The chain joins TRBV10-3 to TRBJ2-1; no clear D. V was cut by 0 bases and J by 8 bases, with 11 bases left in between. Germline V lookup: CDR1 ENHRY, CDR2 SYGVKD. This CDR3 has 14 amino acids.

J is TRBJ2-3 and V is TRBV2, with 11 bases fitting TRBD2. V trimming: 7 bases; J trimming: 4 bases; junction bases outside the gene matches: 4. The CDR3 spans 14 residues. Per the germline V gene, CDR1 is SNHLY and CDR2 is FYNNEI. CDR3 sequence reads: CASIYSGRADTQYF. In nucleotides, the CDR3 is TGTGCCAGCATATATAGCGGGAGGGCAGATACGCAGTATTTT.

The chain is built from TRBV16 and TRBJ1-3, with unresolved D. Germline assignment: CDR1 KGHSY and CDR2 FQNENV. Trimming cost V 1 base and J 0 bases, with 7 bases left between them. This CDR3 spans 15 amino acids. CDR3 coding DNA: TGTGCCAGCAGCCAATATGGGAGCTCTGGAAACACCATATATTTT. Its translation: CASSQYGSSGNTIYF.

This clonotype has just one count. The genes are TRBV28 and TRBJ2-3; TRBD1 aligns across 9 bases. The J segment lost 6 bases and the V segment lost 7 bases, leaving 11 bases of the junction unmatched. Germline V gene sequence: CDR1 MDHEN, CDR2 SYDVKM. The CDR3 consists of 15 residues. CDR3 bases: TGTGCCAGCATTGACGGGACAGGGTTTTCTGATACGCAGTATTTT. It is translated as CASIDGTGFSDTQYF.

CDR3 nucleotides: TGTGCCAGCACCGAACTGGGATTCGGGGAGCTGTTTTTT. Protein product: CASTELGFGELFF. The chain employs TRBV27 and TRBJ2-2; D gene uncertain. V lost 7 bases and J 7 bases, leaving 13 bases between the germline ends. This CDR3 spans 13 amino acids. Looked up from germline, CDR1 is MNHEY and CDR2 is SMNVEV (reference sequence).

In its sample, this clonotype was seen once. The chain joins TRBV7-9 to TRBJ2-3; D is unclear. The CDR3 sequence is 16 residues long. Germline V gene data show CDR1 as SEHNR and CDR2 as FQNEAQ (reference sequence). The V end was cut by 5 bases, the J end by 2 bases, with 17 bases between. CDR3 nucleotides: TGTGCCAGCAGCACCGAACGAGCGTATACCACAGATACGCAGTATTTT. Its protein is CASSTERAYTTDTQYF. Drawing the rest from reference TRBV7-9 and TRBJ2-3, the complete variable domain is DTGVSQNPRHKITKRGQNVTFRCDPISEHNRLYWYRQTLGQGPEFLTYFQNEAQLEKSRLLSDRFSAERPKGSFSTLEIQRTEQGDSAMYLCASSTERAYTTDTQYFGPGTRLTVL.

The J gene is TRBJ2-7, the V gene TRBV6-1, with D tentatively TRBD2 (5 bases). Germline V lookup: CDR1 MNHNS, CDR2 SASEGT. There are 18 residues in the CDR3. V was clipped by 6 bases and J by 0 bases, with 24 bases between them. The CDR3 nucleotides read TGTGCCAGCAGAAGACTACCGGCCGAGGTCCCCATCTCCTACGAGCAGTACTTC. This sequence encodes CASRRLPAEVPISYEQYF.

This sequence joins TRBV25-1 and TRBJ2-7; the D is unclear. The length of the CDR3 is 13 residues. The germline V and J ends were trimmed by 6 bases and 2 bases, with 11 bases remaining between them. Germline V gene lookup returns CDR1 MGHDK and CDR2 SYGVNS. This CDR3 reads CASSVGMTYEQYF. The CDR3 bases are TGTGCCAGCAGCGTGGGGATGACCTACGAGCAGTACTTC.

As DNA, the CDR3 is TGCGCCAGCAGCTCGCGACTAGCGGGAGATAGGGGGGATGAGCAGTTCTTC. This gives the protein CASSSRLAGDRGDEQFF. The chain has TRBV5-1 and TRBJ2-1; 12 nucleotides align to TRBD2. The CDR3 runs to 17 residues. The ends lost 3 bases at V and 8 bases at J; junction bases unmatched: 12. CDR1 and CDR2 (germline): SGHRS, YFSETQ.

The chain couples TRBV28 to TRBJ2-1; D is ambiguous. Germline CDR1 is MDHEN and CDR2 is SYDVKM. The CDR3 is 17 residues long. V dropped 5 bases and J dropped 3 bases, with 20 bases sitting between them. CDR3 in amino acids: CASSRWASEEDYNEQFF. The CDR3 region has the DNA TGTGCCAGCAGTAGGTGGGCATCCGAAGAGGACTACAATGAGCAGTTCTTC.

The chain is built from TRBV30 and TRBJ2-2, with D possibly being TRBD2 (5 bases). Looked up from germline, CDR1 is GTSNPN and CDR2 is SVGIG (reference sequence). This CDR3 is 15 amino acids long. Deletions cut 0 bases from V and 5 bases from J, with 13 bases between. CDR3: CAWSVLGRGTGELFF. The CDR3, as DNA: TGTGCCTGGAGTGTACTCGGAAGAGGGACCGGGGAGCTGTTTTTT.

Concerning this clonotype: The junction shows a germline mismatch at one end, possibly a read error. The rearrangement links TRBV6-5 to TRBJ2-2; TRBD2 aligns across 10 bases. The germline CDR1 and CDR2 sequences are MNHEY and SVGAGI. The CDR3 contains 16 residues. The CDR3 DNA reads TGTGCCAGCAGTTACTCTCTAGCGGGAGAGCCCGGGGGGCTGTTTTTT. It encodes CASSYSLAGEPGGLFF.

This clonotype was recorded only once. V usage is TRBV30 and J usage is TRBJ1-1; D unresolved. The V end lost 1 base, the J end lost 6 bases, and 12 bases lay between the germline ends. Germline V gene sequence: CDR1 GTSNPN, CDR2 SVGIG (reference sequence). The length of the CDR3 is 13 residues. CDR3 sequence: CAWSGDMGPEAFF. The CDR3 DNA sequence: TGTGCCTGGAGTGGTGATATGGGCCCTGAAGCTTTCTTT.